This T cell receptor (beta chain) originates from a study of blood T cell repertoires in COVID-19. This CDR3 comprises 14 residues. J gave up 1 base and V 7 bases, and 1 base lay outside the gene matches. Germline V lookup: CDR1 SNHLY, CDR2 FYNNEI. Libraries were prepared by immunoSEQ multiplex PCR; TCRdb keeps only in-frame clonotypes and omits some of them. This sample has 300,000 or so clones, with 70% to 90% found just once. Sequencing used PBMCs or T cells enriched from blood (not recorded which). J is TRBJ2-3 and V is TRBV2, with 11 positions matching TRBD2. The clonotype was recovered from a woman aged 30 to 39 who had recovered from COVID-19. The CDR3 loop reads CASIAGGRTDTQYF. The CDR3 DNA is TGTGCCAGCATAGCGGGGGGGCGCACAGATACGCAGTATTTT.